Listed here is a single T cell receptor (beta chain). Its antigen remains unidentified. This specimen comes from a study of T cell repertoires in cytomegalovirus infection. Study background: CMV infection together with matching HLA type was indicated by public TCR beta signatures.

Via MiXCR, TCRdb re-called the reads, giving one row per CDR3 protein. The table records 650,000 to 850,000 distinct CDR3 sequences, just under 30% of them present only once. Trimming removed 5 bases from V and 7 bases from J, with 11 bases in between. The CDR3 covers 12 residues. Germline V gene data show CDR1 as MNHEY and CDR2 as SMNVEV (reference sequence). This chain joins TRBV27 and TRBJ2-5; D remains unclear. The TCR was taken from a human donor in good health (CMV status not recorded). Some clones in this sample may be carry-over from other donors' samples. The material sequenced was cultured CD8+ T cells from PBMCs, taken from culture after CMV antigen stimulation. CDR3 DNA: TGTGCCAGCAGTGCCCCGGATGGGACCCAGTACTTC. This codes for CASSAPDGTQYF.